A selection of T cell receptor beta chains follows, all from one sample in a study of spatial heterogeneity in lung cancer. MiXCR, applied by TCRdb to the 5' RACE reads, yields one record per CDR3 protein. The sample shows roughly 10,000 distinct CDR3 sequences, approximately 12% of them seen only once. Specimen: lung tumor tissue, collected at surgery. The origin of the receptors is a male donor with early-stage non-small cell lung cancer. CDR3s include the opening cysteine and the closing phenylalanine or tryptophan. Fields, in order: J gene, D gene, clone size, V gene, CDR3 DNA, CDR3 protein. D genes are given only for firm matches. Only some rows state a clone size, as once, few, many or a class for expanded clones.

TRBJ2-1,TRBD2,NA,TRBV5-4,TGTGCCAGCAGCTTTGGACTAGCGGGAGGGAATGAGCAGTTCTTC,CASSFGLAGGNEQFF
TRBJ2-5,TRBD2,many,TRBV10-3,TGTGCCATCAGTCCGGGACTAGCGGGAGGGCCTCAGGAGACCCAGTACTTC,CAISPGLAGGPQETQYF
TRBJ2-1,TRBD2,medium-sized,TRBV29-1,TGCAGCGGATTAGCGGGAGGGCCGCTGAATGAGCAGTTCTTC,CSGLAGGPLNEQFF
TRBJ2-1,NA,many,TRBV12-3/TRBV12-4,TGTGCCAGCAGTTCAACCCAGGGCAATGAGCAGTTCTTC,CASSSTQGNEQFF
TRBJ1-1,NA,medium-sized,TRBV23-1,TGCGCACTTGGCCCCAAGAACACTGAAGCTTTCTTT,CALGPKNTEAFF
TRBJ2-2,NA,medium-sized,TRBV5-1,TGCGCCAGCAGCCCAAGACCGGGATTGGGGGACACCGGGGAGCTGTTTTTT,CASSPRPGLGDTGELFF
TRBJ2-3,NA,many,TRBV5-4,TGTGCCAGCAGCCCATCGAGGGCGCCCGGGGCAGATACGCAGTATTTT,CASSPSRAPGADTQYF
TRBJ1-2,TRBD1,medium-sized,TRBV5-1,TGCGCCAGCAGCTTGAACAGGGGGATGGACTATGGCTACACCTTC,CASSLNRGMDYGYTF
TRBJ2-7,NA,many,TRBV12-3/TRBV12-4,TGTGCCAGCAGCTTCTCTGACTCTTACGAGCAGTACTTC,CASSFSDSYEQYF
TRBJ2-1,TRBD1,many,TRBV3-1,TGTGCCAGCAGCCGGGACAGGTACAATGAGCAGTTCTTC,CASSRDRYNEQFF
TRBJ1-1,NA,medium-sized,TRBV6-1,TGTGCCAGCAGTGCCCGAGCGTCCGTGGGGGCCACTGAAGCTTTCTTT,CASSARASVGATEAFF
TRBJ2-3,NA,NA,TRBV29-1,TGCAGCGCTGGAGGGGGGGCCATCACAGATACGCAGTATTTT,CSAGGGAITDTQYF
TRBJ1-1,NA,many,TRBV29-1,TGCAGCGTTGCGGCGGCGAACACTGAAGCTTTCTTT,CSVAAANTEAFF
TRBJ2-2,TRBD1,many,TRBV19,TGTGCCAGTAAACCAGGGACAGGGGGCACCGGGGAGCTGTTTTTT,CASKPGTGGTGELFF
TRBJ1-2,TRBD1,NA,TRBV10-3,TGTGCCATTTCGTCCGGGACAGACTATGGCTACACCTTC,CAISSGTDYGYTF
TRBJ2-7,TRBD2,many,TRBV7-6,TGTGCCAGCAGCGCTAGCGGGAGGACGGACTACGAGCAGTACTTC,CASSASGRTDYEQYF
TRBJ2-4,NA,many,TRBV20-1,TGCAGTGCTAGAGGGCGGGCCAAAAACATTCAGTACTTC,CSARGRAKNIQYF
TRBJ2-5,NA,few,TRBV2,TGTGCCAGCAGTGAAGGAACGAAGACCCAGTACTTC,CASSEGTKTQYF
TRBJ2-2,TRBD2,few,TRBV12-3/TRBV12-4,TGTGCCAGCAGAGCCGGGACTAGCACCGGGGAGCTGTTTTTT,CASRAGTSTGELFF
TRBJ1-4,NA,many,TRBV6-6,TGTGCCAGCAGTTACTCTCCCATCTCTAATGAAAAACTGTTTTTT,CASSYSPISNEKLFF
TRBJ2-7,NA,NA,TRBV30,TGTGCCTGGAGTAGAAAGGGTTCCTACGAGCAGTACTTC,CAWSRKGSYEQYF
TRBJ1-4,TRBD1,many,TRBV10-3,TGTGCCATCAGTGAGGCGACAGGGGGCCGTGAAAAACTGTTTTTT,CAISEATGGREKLFF